One T cell receptor (beta chain) is described in this entry. Its antigen is currently unknown. The data originate from a study of monozygotic twins with cystic fibrosis. Study as a whole: Libraries were built from 2.5 to 3.5 micrograms of fragmented DNA using approximately 16 PCR cycles.

V lost 3 bases, J lost 3 bases, and 9 bases stayed unmatched. There are 16 residues in the CDR3. Germline CDR1 reads ENHRY; CDR2 reads SYGVKD. Broader study findings: Unrelated CF individuals shared fewer identical clonotypes than monozygotic CF twins.

Sequenced by immunoSEQ multiplex PCR; TCRdb stores in-frame clones only, minus some. The table has about 20,000 clones, around 97% seen once. This TCR derives from a girl aged 2 to 9 with cystic fibrosis. The source material was blood. The rearrangement joins TRBV10-3 to TRBJ1-2; 8 bases line up with TRBD1. CDR3 coding DNA: TGTGCCATCAGTGAAGGAATGGGGACAGGAGACTATGGCTACACCTTC. It yields the protein CAISEGMGTGDYGYTF.